The source of this T cell receptor beta chain is a study of early T cells in non-severe SARS-CoV-2 infection. The germline gives CDR1 MDHEN, CDR2 SYDVKM. The V gene lost 1 base and the J gene lost 3 bases, with 13 bases spanning the gap. The CDR3 contains 15 residues. MiXCR, applied by TCRdb to the 5' RACE reads, yields one record per CDR3 protein. The sample holds 50,000 to 60,000 distinct CDR3 sequences; approximately 10% are singletons and the top ten take about 9.4%. The source of this sequence is an adult who was a healthcare worker with PCR-confirmed SARS-CoV-2 infection or an uninfected control (not recorded which). The chain is built from TRBV28 and TRBJ2-7; D is unresolved. Sequenced input: whole blood. The CDR3 nucleotides are TGTGCCAGCAGTTTATCCCCTGGCAGAGACTACGAGCAGTACTTC. Its translation is CASSLSPGRDYEQYF.